This T cell receptor (beta chain) was captured by sequencing in a study of blood T cell repertoires in COVID-19. Whole-study context: The samples span acute and convalescent COVID-19 from the United States, Italy and Spain.

V lost 0 bases, J lost 4 bases, and 7 bases stayed unmatched. The CDR3 loop spans 18 amino acids. CDR1 and CDR2 (germline): MNHEY, SVGEGT. Produced via immunoSEQ multiplex PCR; TCRdb's table is partial and in-frame only. This table has about 60,000 clones, 88% appearing once. The TCR originated in a man in his 70s with acute or convalescent COVID-19. This chain joins TRBV6-2 or TRBV6-3 and TRBJ2-1, with 12 nucleotides matching TRBD2. What was sequenced was peripheral blood. This CDR3 is CASSYSLVGLAGYNEQFF. In DNA form, the CDR3 reads TGTGCCAGCAGTTACTCCCTCGTAGGACTAGCGGGGTACAATGAGCAGTTCTTC.